These T cell receptor beta chains were read from a single sample in a study of T cells in Graves' hyperthyroidism and ophthalmopathy. TCRdb redid the calling of the multiplex PCR reads with MiXCR, one entry per CDR3 protein. The sample lists about 400,000 distinct CDR3 sequences, 14% to 15% seen once, with over 10% in the top ten. Input material: blood. The receptors were sampled from a man younger than 30 with Graves' ophthalmopathy. CDR3s include the opening cysteine and the closing phenylalanine or tryptophan. The D gene is left open where the match is weak. Not every row has a clone size; where given, it reads once, few, many or a size class.

j_call v_call d_call clone_size cdr3_aa
TRBJ2-1 TRBV27 NA many CASSSRDGSYNEQFF
TRBJ1-2 TRBV29-1 NA NA CSALRGSNNYGYTF
TRBJ2-5 TRBV27 TRBD2 many CASSSRGSGGFLYF
TRBJ2-5 TRBV19 NA NA CASSNGREETHYF
TRBJ2-5 TRBV5-1 TRBD2 many CASRRPTSGSEVQETQYF
TRBJ1-1 TRBV28 TRBD1 many CASSNPGQLNTEAFF
TRBJ2-7 TRBV20-1 TRBD2 few CSASPSSLAGSPYEQYF
TRBJ2-3 TRBV5-1 NA many CASSLGQGITDTQYF
TRBJ2-5 TRBV5-1 NA many CASSLAGHTQETQYF
TRBJ2-7 TRBV7-2 NA many CASSLAGGPSFDNEQYF
TRBJ1-5 TRBV12-3/TRBV12-4 NA many CASSLARNQPQHF
TRBJ2-7 TRBV28 TRBD2 NA CASSSSGVTYEQYF
TRBJ2-2 TRBV2 TRBD2 many CASSTLADTGELFF
TRBJ2-7 TRBV20-1 NA many CSARAGTYEQYF
TRBJ2-1 TRBV6-1 TRBD2 many CASSARLAGAYNEQFF
TRBJ1-1 TRBV4-2 NA many CASSQVPLTEAFF
TRBJ2-1 TRBV10-3 TRBD2 many CAISSIVTSGYNEQFF